Presented here are 14 T cell receptor beta chains from one specimen sequenced in a study of T cell changes during pregnancy in multiple sclerosis. TCRdb keeps only in-frame clones here, not all; method: immunoSEQ multiplex PCR. Of 70,000 or so clones listed, roughly 92% are singletons. This sample comprised peripheral blood, obtained in the third trimester of pregnancy. These receptors originate from a female donor in good health, enrolled as a control in a pregnancy study.

This clone was seen once. The chain carries TRBV11-2 and TRBJ2-3; D is perhaps TRBD1 or TRBD2 (6 bases each). Germline assignment: CDR1 SGHAT and CDR2 FQNNGV. This CDR3 comprises 16 residues. V gave up 5 bases and J gave up 6 bases, with 21 bases separating them. Here the CDR3 DNA reads TGTGCCAGCAGCCTAGCGACAGGCCTGGCGGCGGATACGCAGTATTTT. It yields the protein CASSLATGLAADTQYF.

The chain employs TRBV27 and TRBJ1-4; no reliable D call. CDR3 length: 15 amino acids. Trimming took off 3 bases at V and 7 bases at J, with 15 bases between the two ends. Germline CDR1 is MNHEY and CDR2 is SMNVEV (reference sequence). The CDR3 loop is CASSLLATRGEKLFF. CDR3 bases: TGTGCCAGCAGTTTGCTGGCGACCCGGGGTGAAAAACTGTTTTTT.

The chain couples TRBV5-1 to TRBJ2-1, with D possibly being TRBD2 (5 bases). The CDR3 runs 15 residues. V was clipped by 4 bases and J by 1 base, with 12 bases between them. CDR1 and CDR2 from the germline V gene are SGHRS and YFSETQ. This CDR3 is CASSLDSNSYNEQFF. CDR3 coding DNA: TGCGCCAGCAGCCTGGACTCAAATTCCTACAATGAGCAGTTCTTC.

V usage is TRBV28 and J usage is TRBJ1-2, with TRBD1 matching over 8 bases. The CDR3 runs to 14 residues. Per the germline V gene, CDR1 is MDHEN and CDR2 is SYDVKM. V dropped 5 bases and J dropped 9; count of bases not matched to a gene: 11. CDR3 region: CASSLTTGEASYTF. In DNA form, the CDR3 reads TGTGCCAGCAGTCTAACGACAGGGGAAGCAAGCTACACCTTC.

This clone was detected only once. The CDR3 DNA reads as TGTGCCAGCAGTCTCTGGCGCGGGGGCGAATTTGGCTACACCTTC. Translated, it gives CASSLWRGGEFGYTF. The chain is built from TRBV28 and TRBJ1-2; TRBD1 is a possible D gene (6 bases). CDR3 length: 15 residues. Germline values: CDR1 MDHEN, CDR2 SYDVKM. V was clipped by 5 bases and J by 7 bases, with 20 bases between them.

V gene TRBV5-4 combines with J gene TRBJ2-3; 12 bases line up with TRBD2. Germline values: CDR1 SGHNT, CDR2 YYREEE (reference sequence). The CDR3 contains 17 residues. V gave up 4 bases and J gave up 2 bases; unmatched junction bases: 8. For the CDR3, the DNA is TGTGCCAGCAGCAGTAGACTAGCGGGGGCCCTCACAGATACGCAGTATTTT. Translating it yields CASSSRLAGALTDTQYF.

This clone was seen a single time. The rearrangement joins TRBV7-2 to TRBJ2-1; 14 bases agree with TRBD2. V was pared by 1 base and J by 4 bases, with 3 bases of the junction left unmatched. This CDR3 comprises 17 residues. From germline, CDR1 is SGHTA and CDR2 FQGNSA. CDR3 protein: CASSLGRLAGGYNEQFF. The CDR3 DNA sequence: TGTGCCAGCAGCTTAGGCAGACTAGCGGGAGGGTACAATGAGCAGTTCTTC.

V and J are TRBV7-9 and TRBJ2-7, with D uncertain. The CDR3 is 14 residues long. The germline gives CDR1 SEHNR, CDR2 FQNEAQ (reference sequence). The ends were cut back, 5 bases at V and 3 bases at J, with 14 bases in the middle. CDR3 loop: CASSPPRRHYEQYF. In nucleotides, the CDR3 is TGTGCCAGCAGCCCCCCGAGAAGACACTACGAGCAGTACTTC. Filled out from reference TRBV7-9 and TRBJ2-7, the complete variable domain reads DTGVSQNPRHKITKRGQNVTFRCDPISEHNRLYWYRQTLGQGPEFLTYFQNEAQLEKSRLLSDRFSAERPKGSFSTLEIQRTEQGDSAMYLCASSPPRRHYEQYFGPGTRLTVT.

The chain joins TRBV18 to TRBJ1-2, with D maybe TRBD1 (5 bases). From germline, CDR1 is KGHSH and CDR2 LQKENI. The CDR3 runs 12 residues. V shed 3 bases and J shed 4 bases, with 6 bases lying between them. The CDR3 region has the DNA TGTGCCAGCTCACCTGACAGCTATGGCTACACCTTC. It yields the protein CASSPDSYGYTF.

This clone showed up just once. The chain links TRBV29-1 to TRBJ1-1; D is undetermined. The V gene lost 4 bases and the J gene lost 2 bases, with 8 bases spanning the gap. The CDR3 has 12 amino acids. CDR1 is SQVTM, CDR2 ANQGSEA, per germline. DNA for the CDR3: TGCAGCGTTGGGCACAGAAACACTGAAGCTTTCTTT. It codes for CSVGHRNTEAFF.

V usage is TRBV12-5 and J usage is TRBJ2-1; TRBD1 is a possible D gene (6 bases). The CDR3 spans 14 residues. Trimming stripped 4 bases from V and 8 bases from J, with 15 bases between. Looked up from germline, CDR1 is LGHNT and CDR2 is FRNRAP. CDR3 DNA sequence: TGTGCTAGTGGTTGGGGGCTAGTTCCCCATGAGCAGTTCTTC. Translated: CASGWGLVPHEQFF.

V and J are TRBV30 and TRBJ2-2, with a tentative D call TRBD1 (6 bases). The CDR3 runs to 14 residues. V was cut by 6 bases and J by 1 base, with 12 bases left in between. Looked up from germline, CDR1 is GTSNPN and CDR2 is SVGIG (reference sequence). CDR3 in amino acids: CACSDRWNTGELFF. CDR3 in DNA: TGTGCCTGCTCCGACAGGTGGAACACCGGGGAGCTGTTTTTT.

The chain links TRBV6-4 to TRBJ1-6, with no clear D. Germline V gene sequence: CDR1 MRHNA, CDR2 SNTAGT. The length of the CDR3 is 16 residues. With 8 bases removed from V and 0 bases from J, the gap between germline ends came to 14 bases. This CDR3 is CASSLWSGSYNSPLHF. The CDR3 DNA is TGTGCCAGCTCCCTTTGGTCGGGCTCCTATAATTCACCCCTCCACTTT.

The sample holds one count of this clone. The chain couples TRBV6-5 to TRBJ2-1; no reliable D call. CDR3 size: 15 residues. V lost 5 bases and J 0 bases, leaving 11 bases between the germline ends. Germline values: CDR1 MNHEY, CDR2 SVGAGI. CDR3 in amino acids: CASSTRWSSYNEQFF. In DNA form, the CDR3 reads TGTGCCAGCAGTACACGGTGGAGCTCCTACAATGAGCAGTTCTTC.